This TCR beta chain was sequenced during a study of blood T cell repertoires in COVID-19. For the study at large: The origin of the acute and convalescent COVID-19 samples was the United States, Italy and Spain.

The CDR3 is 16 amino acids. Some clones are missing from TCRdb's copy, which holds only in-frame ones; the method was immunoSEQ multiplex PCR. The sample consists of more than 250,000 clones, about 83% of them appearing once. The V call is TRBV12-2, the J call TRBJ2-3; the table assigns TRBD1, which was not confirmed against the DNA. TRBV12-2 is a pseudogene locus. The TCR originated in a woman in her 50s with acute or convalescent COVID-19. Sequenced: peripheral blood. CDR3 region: CASRFPTGFFTDTQYF. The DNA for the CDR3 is TGTGCAAGTCGCTTCCCGACAGGTTTTTTCACAGATACGCAGTATTTT.